This T cell receptor beta chain was identified during a study of shared T cell receptors in the human thymus. Germline CDR1 reads MDHEN; CDR2 reads SYDVKM. This CDR3 has 11 residues. V lost 4 bases and J lost 7, with 8 bases in between. Measured with immunoSEQ multiplex PCR; TCRdb has only the in-frame clones, and not every one. The data show about 380,000 clones, 85% to 95% seen once. V and J are TRBV28 and TRBJ2-7; D is ambiguous. The source is a human donor. The sample was thymocytes. The CDR3 region has the DNA TGTGCCAGCAGTTCGGTGGGGGAGCAGTACTTC. It encodes CASSSVGEQYF. Variable domain in full (rest from reference TRBV28 and TRBJ2-7): DVKVTQSSRYLVKRTGEKVFLECVQDMDHENMFWYRQDPGLGLRLIYFSYDVKMKEKGDIPEGYSVSREKKERFSLILESASTNQTSMYLCASSSVGEQYFGPGTRLTVT.